This T cell receptor (beta chain) was identified during a study of OX40 agonist ivuxolimab in advanced cancers. Study in general: Ivuxolimab was delivered to patients intravenously every 2 weeks at doses spanning 0.01 to 10 mg/kg. Participants averaged approximately 61 years of age (range about 23 to 90) and were approximately 81% male.

The length of the CDR3 is 16 residues. Trimming took off 2 bases at V and 0 bases at J, with 8 bases between the two ends. CDR1 is SNHLY, CDR2 FYNNEI, per germline. There are a few counts of this clone. The antigen is not known. Whole-study results and caveats: There was clonal expansion of CD4+ and CD8+ blood T cells by week 6 at 0.1 to 3.0 mg/kg. On average, CD8+ T cells had more expanded clones than CD4+.

This table comes from immunoSEQ multiplex PCR, and its TCRdb copy is limited to in-frame clones, with some not included. This repertoire shows tens of thousands of clones, approximately 93% found once; its top ten account for about 6.6%. The rearrangement joins TRBV2 to TRBJ1-6; weak D call: TRBD1 (6 bases). This clonotype was obtained from an adult with an advanced solid tumor such as melanoma, head and neck, liver or kidney cancer. The specimen comprised CD4+ or CD8+ T cells sorted from blood, sampled in a trial of the OX40 agonist ivuxolimab. As DNA, the CDR3 is TGTGCCAGCAGTGAAACAGGGAGCTCCTATAATTCACCCCTCCACTTT. Translated, it gives CASSETGSSYNSPLHF.